This T cell receptor (beta chain) was captured by sequencing in a study of response to subunit inactivated influenza vaccine (dated by TCRdb to 2017 to 2018). For context, the study as a whole: To follow how T cells responded to a trivalent subunit inactivated influenza vaccine, the researchers relied on deep quantitative profiling of the T cell receptor repertoire.

The library was produced with RT-PCR. Sequencing relied on an Illumina HiSeq 2500. The public reads were reanalyzed by TCRdb: fastp trimming at Q25, MiXCR alignment, in-frame beta chains only. Rows matching on CDR3 protein sequence are summarized as one entry with the most common DNA and genes. The sample yields more than 700,000 distinct CDR3 sequences; roughly 20% were counted once. More than 8.5% of the sample lies in the top ten. The CDR3 spans 15 residues, from the cysteine through the phenylalanine. The CDR3 DNA has 45 bases and is translated from base 1. At the junction V is shortened by 6 bases and J by 6 bases; bases outside the gene matches: 15. CDR1 and CDR2 are drawn from the germline V gene (reference sequence): DFQATT, SNEGSKA. This clonotype appeared a few times. Its binding antigen is unknown. Base qualities were left out, and no much larger clone turns up one base away. Beyond this particular receptor, the publication reports: The authors suggested that each seasonal influenza vaccination may recruit only a limited number of new T cells.

The V and J genes are TRBV20-1 and TRBJ1-2; the central 8 bases match TRBD1. The specimen comprised PBMCs from blood, sampled around 5 days after vaccination. The sequence came from a man aged 45-60 years who received an inactivated influenza vaccine. Donor details come from another sample of the same person, matched by shared clones. The sequenced DNA is TGCAGTGCCCCTTTCCGGGGACAGGAGAGGAATGGCTACACCTTC. Translated, it reads CSAPFRGQERNGYTF.